What follows is one T cell receptor (beta chain) and its context. What it recognizes is unknown. This sample is part of a study of post-analysis software for immune sequencing data. About the study: Multiple sclerosis in the patients followed relapsing-remitting, secondary progressive and progressive-relapsing courses.

Germline CDR1 reads LGHNA; CDR2 reads YSLEER. Trimming removed 2 bases from V and 10 bases from J; junction bases left unmatched: 7. The CDR3 runs 14 residues. Incorporated into the TCR beta cDNA libraries were unique molecular identifiers, which served to reduce PCR and sequencing biases. Out of 1 to 10 million T cells, about 510,000 cDNA molecules were generated. TCRdb ran MiXCR on the PCR reads and lists one entry per CDR3 protein. The sample comprises about 770,000 distinct CDR3 sequences, about 43% of which are singletons, and 4.9% rests with the top ten. Regarding the study as a whole: Significantly lower normalized Chao1 diversity was found in patients with multiple sclerosis relative to controls. Included in a set of several TRBV segments more frequent in patients than controls were TRBV5-6, TRBV5-1 and TRBV20-1. Those samples that were prepared in the same batch co-clustered strongly by F measure.

This chain links TRBV4-3 with TRBJ2-1, with 8 positions matching TRBD2. The sample comprised blood. This receptor was taken from a girl between 5 and 17 years old with multiple sclerosis. The CDR3 reads CASSQLIAGLEQFF. The DNA of the CDR3 is TGCGCCAGCAGCCAACTCATAGCGGGGTTGGAGCAGTTCTTC.